This T cell receptor beta chain was captured by sequencing in a study of T-cell reconstitution after alpha-beta-depleted transplantation in children. Study results and limitations: T-cell counts and diversity at one year post-transplant came mainly from newly produced T cells. Recipient T cells and thymic progenitors that survived were the source of the high TCRbeta diversity seen at day 60 in some patients. About two months after transplant, alpha-beta T cells reportedly came from several hundred expanded graft clones.

The germline CDR1 and CDR2 sequences are MNHEY and SVGEGT. Trimming shortened V by 6 bases and J by 4 bases, and 15 bases separated the two germline ends. The CDR3 has 15 amino acids. In this sample, this clonotype turned up many times. Its matching antigen is unknown. Preparing the TCRbeta library involved the use of unique molecular identifiers. Each CDR3 protein gets one entry after TCRdb re-called the PCR reads with MiXCR. The data hold over 150,000 distinct CDR3 sequences, with 6.3% observed a single time. The specimen comprised PBMCs, sampled before TCRalphabeta/CD19-depleted stem cell transplant. This chain connects TRBV6-2 or TRBV6-3 to TRBJ2-2, with D hard to call. The TCR sequence derives from a girl under two years old with combined immunodeficiency, due to receive a stem cell transplant. The CDR3 here is CASRGLLRGTGELFF. The CDR3 DNA reads as TGTGCCAGCAGAGGGCTTTTAAGAGGCACCGGGGAGCTGTTTTTT.